A selection of T cell receptor beta chains follows, all from one sample in a study of CD4 and CD8 cells across lung adenocarcinoma regions. TCRdb reprocessed the PCR reads via MiXCR and lists one record per CDR3 protein. The profile shows approximately 3,000 distinct CDR3 sequences, roughly 64% of them singletons. Sequenced: CD4+ T cells from the margin of a lung tumor. The receptors were gathered from a female donor with lung adenocarcinoma. The CD4 and CD8 labels of this study may be unreliable. The CDR3 runs from the conserved cysteine through the conserved F or W. Fields, in order: V gene, D gene, clone size, J gene, CDR3 DNA, CDR3 protein. A D gene is named only where the DNA matches it firmly. Size tells how often a clone was seen (once, few, many) or the class of an expanded clone, and some rows leave it out.

v_gene: TRBV3-1
d_gene: NA
abundance: few
j_gene: TRBJ2-1
CDR3nt: TGTGCCAGCAGCCAAAGAGACAAGGGTAAGTTCAAGAATGAGCAGTTCTTC
CDR3aa: CASSQRDKGKFKNEQFF

v_gene: TRBV6-1
d_gene: TRBD2
abundance: NA
j_gene: TRBJ2-5
CDR3nt: TGTGCCAGCGAGGTCGGGAGGGCCTCCCAAGAGACCCAGTACTTC
CDR3aa: CASEVGRASQETQYF

v_gene: TRBV6-1
d_gene: TRBD2
abundance: NA
j_gene: TRBJ2-1
CDR3nt: TGTGCCAGCAGTGAAATCGGGAGGGCATACAATGAGCAGTTCTTC
CDR3aa: CASSEIGRAYNEQFF

v_gene: TRBV22-1
d_gene: NA
abundance: large
j_gene: TRBJ1-4
CDR3nt: TGTCTTGGGATCGGAAGAGCACACGTCTTT
CDR3aa: CLGIGRAHVF

v_gene: TRBV10-1
d_gene: TRBD1
abundance: large
j_gene: TRBJ2-7
CDR3nt: TGCGCCAGCCCGAGTAGAGGGGGCGACGAGCAGTACTTC
CDR3aa: CASPSRGGDEQYF

v_gene: TRBV3-1
d_gene: TRBD2
abundance: large
j_gene: TRBJ2-1
CDR3nt: TGTGCCAGCAGCGCCCGTGCGGGGGCGGGGGGTGAGCAGTTCTTC
CDR3aa: CASSARAGAGGEQFF

v_gene: TRBV6-1
d_gene: NA
abundance: NA
j_gene: TRBJ1-1
CDR3nt: TGTGCCAGCAAGCTACCGGAGAACACTGAAGCTTTCTTT
CDR3aa: CASKLPENTEAFF

v_gene: TRBV6-1
d_gene: NA
abundance: NA
j_gene: TRBJ2-2
CDR3nt: TGTGCCAGCCTAAGCGCGACAGGAGGGAGAGGCGGGGAGCTGTTTTTT
CDR3aa: CASLSATGGRGGELFF

v_gene: TRBV3-1
d_gene: NA
abundance: NA
j_gene: TRBJ2-7
CDR3nt: TGTGCCAGCAGCCAAAGCCCCTACGAGCAGTACTTC
CDR3aa: CASSQSPYEQYF

v_gene: TRBV20-1
d_gene: TRBD2
abundance: NA
j_gene: TRBJ2-1
CDR3nt: TGCAGTGCTAGAGCGAGTTGGCTAGCGGGTTCGGATGAGCAGTTCTTC
CDR3aa: CSARASWLAGSDEQFF

v_gene: TRBV5-1
d_gene: NA
abundance: NA
j_gene: TRBJ2-1
CDR3nt: TGCGCCAGCAGCTTGGAGGTTTCCAATGAGCAGTTCTTC
CDR3aa: CASSLEVSNEQFF

v_gene: TRBV6-1
d_gene: NA
abundance: NA
j_gene: TRBJ2-5
CDR3nt: TGTGCCAGCAGTCCCCCGGGACAAGAGACCCAGTACTTC
CDR3aa: CASSPPGQETQYF

v_gene: TRBV6-5
d_gene: NA
abundance: NA
j_gene: TRBJ1-1
CDR3nt: TGTGCCAGCAGTTACTCGAGAGGAGACACTGAAGCTTTCTTT
CDR3aa: CASSYSRGDTEAFF

v_gene: TRBV4-1
d_gene: NA
abundance: few
j_gene: TRBJ2-1
CDR3nt: TGCGCCAGCAGCCAGGGAGGTTTCTACAATGAGCAGTTCTTC
CDR3aa: CASSQGGFYNEQFF

v_gene: TRBV6-1
d_gene: NA
abundance: NA
j_gene: TRBJ2-2
CDR3nt: TGTGCCAGCAGTACCCTGTGGGGCCCCAGGACCGGGGAGCTGTTTTTT
CDR3aa: CASSTLWGPRTGELFF

v_gene: TRBV6-1
d_gene: TRBD1
abundance: NA
j_gene: TRBJ1-1
CDR3nt: TGTGCCAGCAGTCGTCGGGACAGATCGAACACTGAAGCTTTCTTT
CDR3aa: CASSRRDRSNTEAFF

v_gene: TRBV27
d_gene: TRBD2
abundance: NA
j_gene: TRBJ2-1
CDR3nt: TGTGCCAGCAGTAGACGCACTAGCGGGAGCGGGAATGAGCAGTTCTTC
CDR3aa: CASSRRTSGSGNEQFF

v_gene: TRBV6-4
d_gene: TRBD1
abundance: NA
j_gene: TRBJ2-1
CDR3nt: TGTGCCAGCAGTCGGACAGGGCCTCCCTCCAATGAGCAGTTCTTC
CDR3aa: CASSRTGPPSNEQFF

v_gene: TRBV7-2
d_gene: TRBD1
abundance: NA
j_gene: TRBJ2-7
CDR3nt: TGTGCCAGCAGCCCGTGGACAGGGCCGAGCTCCTACGAGCAGTACTTC
CDR3aa: CASSPWTGPSSYEQYF

v_gene: TRBV4-3
d_gene: NA
abundance: NA
j_gene: TRBJ2-3
CDR3nt: TGCGCCGTCACGCGGCCGTGGGCCAAAAACACTCAGTATTTC
CDR3aa: CAVTRPWAKNTQYF

v_gene: TRBV6-4
d_gene: TRBD2
abundance: NA
j_gene: TRBJ2-5
CDR3nt: TGTGCCAGGGGTGACGGGGCTAGCGGCCAAGATACGCAGTACTTC
CDR3aa: CARGDGASGQDTQYF

v_gene: TRBV6-1
d_gene: NA
abundance: NA
j_gene: TRBJ2-1
CDR3nt: TGTGCCAGCAGAGGACCGGCCTCCCTGGGCTCCTACAATGAGCAGTTCTTC
CDR3aa: CASRGPASLGSYNEQFF

v_gene: TRBV6-5
d_gene: TRBD1
abundance: NA
j_gene: TRBJ2-1
CDR3nt: TGTGCCAGCAGTTACGGCCTGACAGGGGGCGGGAATGAGCAGTTCTTC
CDR3aa: CASSYGLTGGGNEQFF

v_gene: TRBV6-1
d_gene: NA
abundance: NA
j_gene: TRBJ2-7
CDR3nt: TGTGCCAGCAGTATCCCGGGGCCCGTATACGAGCAGTACTTC
CDR3aa: CASSIPGPVYEQYF

v_gene: TRBV7-2
d_gene: TRBD2
abundance: once
j_gene: TRBJ2-5
CDR3nt: TGTGCCAGCAGCTTAGATAGCGGGAGAGGGCAGACCCAGTACTTC
CDR3aa: CASSLDSGRGQTQYF

v_gene: TRBV7-6
d_gene: TRBD1
abundance: few
j_gene: TRBJ2-2
CDR3nt: TGTGCCAGCAGCATTGGGACAGGGGGCACCGGGGAGCTGTTTTTT
CDR3aa: CASSIGTGGTGELFF

v_gene: TRBV6-1
d_gene: TRBD2
abundance: few
j_gene: TRBJ2-7
CDR3nt: TGTGCCACCCAACTAGCGGAGGTCTACGAGCAGTACTTC
CDR3aa: CATQLAEVYEQYF

v_gene: TRBV19
d_gene: TRBD2
abundance: few
j_gene: TRBJ2-1
CDR3nt: TGTGCCAGTAGTTGGGCGGGAGGCTCGTACAATGAGCAGTTCTTC
CDR3aa: CASSWAGGSYNEQFF

v_gene: TRBV7-2
d_gene: NA
abundance: few
j_gene: TRBJ2-2
CDR3nt: TGTGCCAGCAGCCAAGGAACCCGACTACTAGCACTCACCGGGGAGCTGTTTTTT
CDR3aa: CASSQGTRLLALTGELFF

v_gene: TRBV7-6
d_gene: NA
abundance: once
j_gene: TRBJ2-7
CDR3nt: TGTGCCAGCAGCTTAGACTCGGGGGCCGACGAGCAGTACTTC
CDR3aa: CASSLDSGADEQYF

v_gene: TRBV6-1
d_gene: NA
abundance: once
j_gene: TRBJ2-7
CDR3nt: TGTGCCAGCAGGAAAGACCGAGGGGGCTACGAGCAGTACTTC
CDR3aa: CASRKDRGGYEQYF

v_gene: TRBV9
d_gene: TRBD2
abundance: NA
j_gene: TRBJ2-5
CDR3nt: TGTGCCAGCGGGGGGGCGGGGGGCCGTGACCCAGATACCCAGTACTTC
CDR3aa: CASGGAGGRDPDTQYF

v_gene: TRBV6-2/TRBV6-3
d_gene: NA
abundance: NA
j_gene: TRBJ2-2
CDR3nt: TGTGCCAGCAGTATAACTAGAAAGGGCGGGGAGCTGTTTTTT
CDR3aa: CASSITRKGGELFF

v_gene: TRBV7-2
d_gene: NA
abundance: few
j_gene: TRBJ2-1
CDR3nt: TGTGCCAGCAGCTCTGGTGGGGACAATGAGCAGTTCTTC
CDR3aa: CASSSGGDNEQFF

v_gene: TRBV7-7
d_gene: NA
abundance: NA
j_gene: TRBJ2-2
CDR3nt: TGTGCTAGCAGCTTAGTTACGGGGTTTCTAGCCGGGGAGCTGTTTTTT
CDR3aa: CASSLVTGFLAGELFF

v_gene: TRBV6-1
d_gene: TRBD2
abundance: NA
j_gene: TRBJ2-1
CDR3nt: TGTGCCAGCAGCCGGCAGCGGGAGTATATCTACAATGAGCAGTTCTTC
CDR3aa: CASSRQREYIYNEQFF

v_gene: TRBV7-2
d_gene: TRBD2
abundance: once
j_gene: TRBJ2-1
CDR3nt: TGTGCCAGCACACGGGGGCTAGCGGGAGAAATGCAGTTCTTC
CDR3aa: CASTRGLAGEMQFF

v_gene: TRBV4-1
d_gene: TRBD1
abundance: NA
j_gene: TRBJ2-2
CDR3nt: TGCGCCAGCAGCGGCGGGACAGGGGGCCGAACCGGGGAGCTGTTTTTT
CDR3aa: CASSGGTGGRTGELFF

v_gene: TRBV7-2
d_gene: TRBD2
abundance: few
j_gene: TRBJ2-1
CDR3nt: TGTGCCAGCAGCCCAATAATCGGACTAGAGATTACCAATGAGCAGTTCTTC
CDR3aa: CASSPIIGLEITNEQFF

v_gene: TRBV6-1
d_gene: NA
abundance: NA
j_gene: TRBJ2-1
CDR3nt: TGTGCCAGCAGTCCGGACGGGAGCTCCTACAATGAGCAGTTCTTC
CDR3aa: CASSPDGSSYNEQFF

v_gene: TRBV5-6
d_gene: NA
abundance: NA
j_gene: TRBJ2-4
CDR3nt: TGTGGCAGCGGCTCGGGGCTGGGAGCCAAAAATACTCAGTACTTC
CDR3aa: CGSGSGLGAKNTQYF

v_gene: TRBV7-2
d_gene: TRBD2
abundance: few
j_gene: TRBJ2-5
CDR3nt: TGTGCCAGCAGCTTAGACCTCCGAGCGGGAGAAGAGACCCAGTACTTC
CDR3aa: CASSLDLRAGEETQYF

v_gene: TRBV6-1
d_gene: NA
abundance: once
j_gene: TRBJ2-5
CDR3nt: TGTGCCAGCAGTGGCCCGGTGGCCACGTTCTTC
CDR3aa: CASSGPVATFF

v_gene: TRBV11-1
d_gene: TRBD2
abundance: few
j_gene: TRBJ2-2
CDR3nt: TGTGCCAGCAGCTCACCGGGGACTAGCGGTAACACCGGGGAGCTGTTTTTT
CDR3aa: CASSSPGTSGNTGELFF

v_gene: TRBV11-3
d_gene: NA
abundance: NA
j_gene: TRBJ2-1
CDR3nt: TGTGCCAGCAGCTTAGGGGACTCCCATGAGCAGTTCTTC
CDR3aa: CASSLGDSHEQFF

v_gene: TRBV7-2
d_gene: TRBD1
abundance: NA
j_gene: TRBJ2-3
CDR3nt: TGTGCCAGCAGGGCCCGAGGGGGCGGAGGCAAAGATACGCAGTACTTT
CDR3aa: CASRARGGGGKDTQYF

v_gene: TRBV27
d_gene: NA
abundance: NA
j_gene: TRBJ2-2
CDR3nt: TGTGCCAGCAGTTTATCAGGGTCGGTCACCGGGGAGCTGTTTTTT
CDR3aa: CASSLSGSVTGELFF

v_gene: TRBV7-6
d_gene: NA
abundance: NA
j_gene: TRBJ2-3
CDR3nt: TGTGCCAGCAGCTCCTCTGCCCTGCTCGCGGGTGGTACGCAGTATTTT
CDR3aa: CASSSSALLAGGTQYF

v_gene: TRBV11-3
d_gene: NA
abundance: NA
j_gene: TRBJ2-7
CDR3nt: TGTGCCAGCAACCCTGGTCAGGGGAGTTACGAGCAGTACTTC
CDR3aa: CASNPGQGSYEQYF

v_gene: TRBV6-1
d_gene: NA
abundance: NA
j_gene: TRBJ2-7
CDR3nt: TGTGCCAGCAGTGTGAATAGAAGAGCGATCAATGAGCAGTACTTC
CDR3aa: CASSVNRRAINEQYF

v_gene: TRBV6-1
d_gene: NA
abundance: few
j_gene: TRBJ1-2
CDR3nt: TGTGCCAGCAGCCTTGACGGGAACTATGGCTACACCTTC
CDR3aa: CASSLDGNYGYTF

v_gene: TRBV11-3
d_gene: NA
abundance: few
j_gene: TRBJ2-1
CDR3nt: TGTGCCAGCAGCTATGGTAATGGTGTGCAGTTCTTC
CDR3aa: CASSYGNGVQFF

v_gene: TRBV6-1
d_gene: NA
abundance: few
j_gene: TRBJ2-5
CDR3nt: TGTGCCAGCAGTGAAGGGGGGCTGGGGGAGACCCAGTACTTC
CDR3aa: CASSEGGLGETQYF

v_gene: TRBV11-2
d_gene: NA
abundance: NA
j_gene: TRBJ2-5
CDR3nt: TGTGCCAGCAGCTACGGACCACGGGGTGCCACCCAGTACTTC
CDR3aa: CASSYGPRGATQYF

v_gene: TRBV7-8
d_gene: NA
abundance: NA
j_gene: TRBJ1-1
CDR3nt: TGTGCCAGCAGCGCAGAAGGGTCACGGGGCACTGAAGCTTTCTTT
CDR3aa: CASSAEGSRGTEAFF

v_gene: TRBV6-1
d_gene: TRBD1
abundance: NA
j_gene: TRBJ2-5
CDR3nt: TGTGCCTACCAACCGGGACAGGGGGAGACCCAGTACTTC
CDR3aa: CAYQPGQGETQYF

v_gene: TRBV6-5
d_gene: NA
abundance: NA
j_gene: TRBJ2-1
CDR3nt: TGTGCCAGCAGTTACTCTCCCTACAATGAGCAGTTCTTC
CDR3aa: CASSYSPYNEQFF